These 22 T cell receptor beta chains were all obtained from the same sample, sequenced in a study of blood T cell repertoires in COVID-19. Method: immunoSEQ multiplex PCR; TCRdb's copy keeps in-frame clones and lacks some. Of a few hundred thousand clones listed, 70% to 85% are singletons. The specimen was peripheral blood. These TCRs come from a man aged 50-60 years with active or convalescent COVID-19.

In this sample, this clone turned up a few times. The chain couples TRBV4-1 to TRBJ1-3, with D tentatively TRBD1 (5 bases). The V end was cut by 6 bases, the J end by 2 bases, with 14 bases between. Germline loops: CDR1 MGHRA, CDR2 YSYEKL. This CDR3 comprises 15 residues. DNA for the CDR3: TGCGCCAGCAGTCTAAAGGGGATCCCTGGAAACACCATATATTTT. The encoded protein is CASSLKGIPGNTIYF.

The chain uses TRBV2 and TRBJ1-2; D is unresolved. CDR1 and CDR2 from the germline V gene are SNHLY and FYNNEI. This CDR3 region has 12 residues. V was cut by 6 bases and J by 2 bases, with 7 bases left in between. CDR3: CASRESNYGYTF. The CDR3 coding sequence is TGTGCCAGCAGGGAGTCAAACTATGGCTACACCTTC. Filled out from reference TRBV2 and TRBJ1-2, the complete variable domain reads EPEVTQTPSHQVTQMGQEVILRCVPISNHLYFYWYRQILGQKVEFLVSFYNNEISEKSEIFDDQFSVERPDGSNFTLKIRSTKLEDSAMYFCASRESNYGYTFGSGTRLTVV.

This chain links TRBV11-2 with TRBJ2-5; TRBD1 aligns across 7 bases. The germline gives CDR1 SGHAT, CDR2 FQNNGV. The CDR3 spans 15 residues. V shed 5 bases and J 5 bases; nucleotides not matched to a gene: 11. CDR3 in amino acids: CASSHGGQTGETQYF. DNA of the CDR3: TGTGCCAGCAGCCATGGGGGACAGACGGGGGAGACCCAGTACTTC.

This clone was recorded a few times. The V and J genes are TRBV7-6 and TRBJ1-4; the match to TRBD1 covers 7 bases. From germline, CDR1 is SGHVS and CDR2 FNYEAQ. The V and J ends lost 0 bases and 4 bases, in that order; junction bases with no gene match: 2. This CDR3 has 15 amino acids. In nucleotides, the CDR3 is TGTGCCAGCAGCTTAGCGGGACAGAATAATGAAAAACTGTTTTTT. Amino acids: CASSLAGQNNEKLFF.

The chain couples TRBV9 to TRBJ1-2; 10 bases fit TRBD1. This CDR3 comprises 15 residues. Germline CDR1 is SGDLS and CDR2 is YYNGEE. Trimming removed 4 bases from V and 4 bases from J; junction bases left unmatched: 7. The CDR3 spells CASSTTGGSGYGYTF. The CDR3 nucleotides are TGTGCCAGCAGCACGACAGGGGGCAGTGGCTATGGCTACACCTTC. Together with reference TRBV9 and TRBJ1-2, the CDR3 gives the full variable domain: DSGVTQTPKHLITATGQRVTLRCSPRSGDLSVYWYQQSLDQGLQFLIQYYNGEERAKGNILERFSAQQFPDLHSELNLSSLELGDSALYFCASSTTGGSGYGYTFGSGTRLTVV.

The DNA of the CDR3 is TGTGCCAGCAGCGTAGTATCGTCGAACACTGAAGCTTTCTTT. Translation gives CASSVVSSNTEAFF. This chain joins TRBV9 and TRBJ1-1; D is undetermined. Germline loops: CDR1 SGDLS, CDR2 YYNGEE. The CDR3 has 14 amino acids. Trimming took off 0 bases at V and 1 base at J, with 7 bases between the two ends.

The genes are TRBV24-1 and TRBJ2-1, with TRBD1 matching 10 bases. Per germline, CDR1 KGHDR and CDR2 SFDVKD. This CDR3 comprises 16 residues. The J segment lost 6 bases and the V segment lost 2 bases, leaving 6 bases of the junction unmatched. The CDR3 loop reads CATSDSDRGLGNEQFF. CDR3 bases: TGTGCCACCAGTGATTCCGACAGGGGGCTTGGCAATGAGCAGTTCTTC.

This sequence joins TRBV19 and TRBJ2-6; D uncertain. CDR1 is LNHDA, CDR2 SQIVND, per germline (reference sequence). Trimming pared 7 bases from V and 0 bases from J, leaving 7 bases between. The CDR3 is 14 residues long. The DNA of the CDR3 is TGTGCCAGTACGCCGGGCTCTGGGGCCAACGTCCTGACTTTC. It is translated as CASTPGSGANVLTF.

The rearrangement uses TRBV7-9 and TRBJ2-7; weak D call: TRBD2 (6 bases). Germline CDR1 and CDR2: SEHNR and FQNEAQ (reference sequence). The V gene lost 5 bases and the J gene lost 2 bases, with 10 bases spanning the gap. This CDR3 is 13 amino acids long. Here the CDR3 reads CASSLTGAYEQYF. The CDR3 nucleotides are TGTGCCAGCAGCCTTACGGGGGCCTACGAGCAGTACTTC.

This sequence joins TRBV4-1 and TRBJ1-2; D is unresolved. CDR3 length equals 14 residues. CDR1 and CDR2 from the germline V gene are MGHRA and YSYEKL. Trimming took 3 bases from V and 2 from J, leaving 10 bases between them. This CDR3 is CASSHRVENYGYTF. CDR3 bases: TGCGCCAGCAGCCACCGGGTGGAAAACTATGGCTACACCTTC.

V gene TRBV7-2 combines with J gene TRBJ2-1; D perhaps matches TRBD1 (6 bases). The CDR3 is made up of 15 amino acids. V lost 3 bases and J lost 5, with 14 bases in between. CDR1 and CDR2 from the germline V gene are SGHTA and FQGNSA. CDR3 protein: CASSLGASGNNEQFF. CDR3 coding DNA: TGTGCCAGCAGCTTGGGGGCGTCCGGGAACAATGAGCAGTTCTTC.

The gene calls are TRBV12-5 and TRBJ1-1; D is possibly TRBD1 (6 bases). V dropped 6 bases and J dropped 3 bases, with 8 bases sitting between them. This CDR3 is built from 12 residues. CDR1 is LGHNT and CDR2 is FRNRAP in the germline V gene. The CDR3 nucleotides are TGTGCTAGTGGCCAGGGGTACACTGAAGCTTTCTTT. Protein product: CASGQGYTEAFF.

The V call is TRBV18, the J call TRBJ1-1; 9 bases map to TRBD1. The CDR3 is 15 amino acids. CDR1 is KGHSH and CDR2 is LQKENI in the germline V gene. Trimming removed 3 bases from V and 6 bases from J; junction bases left unmatched: 8. The CDR3 nucleotides are TGTGCCAGCTCACCTTGGACAGGGGAGGGACCTGAAGCTTTCTTT. This translates into CASSPWTGEGPEAFF.

The chain links TRBV18 to TRBJ1-1, with D tentatively TRBD1 (6 bases). Trimming shortened V by 3 bases and J by 2 bases, and 16 bases separated the two germline ends. Germline assignment: CDR1 KGHSH and CDR2 LQKENI. The CDR3 contains 16 residues. The CDR3 region is CASSPREAGVNTEAFF. In DNA, the CDR3 is TGTGCCAGCTCACCTCGGGAGGCAGGGGTCAACACTGAAGCTTTCTTT.

This clone was seen only once. The chain combines TRBV14 with TRBJ2-7, with 11 positions matching TRBD2. This CDR3 comprises 15 residues. Losses at the gene ends were 4 bases for V and 3 bases for J; bases not matched to a gene: 5. Germline V CDR1 and CDR2: SGHDN, FVKESK. CDR3 DNA sequence: TGTGCCAGCAGCCTGACTACTAGCGGGAGCTACGAGCAGTACTTC. Translation: CASSLTTSGSYEQYF. Full variable domain (rest looked up from reference TRBV14 and TRBJ2-7): EAGVTQFPSHSVIEKGQTVTLRCDPISGHDNLYWYRRVMGKEIKFLLHFVKESKQDESGMPNNRFLAERTGGTYSTLKVQPAELEDSGVYFCASSLTTSGSYEQYFGPGTRLTVT.

The J gene is TRBJ1-5, the V gene TRBV9; D remains unclear. This CDR3 has 14 residues. V was shortened by 0 bases and J by 6 bases, with 10 bases between the two germline ends. CDR1 SGDLS and CDR2 YYNGEE come from the germline V gene. CDR3 sequence reads: CASSVGTWSQPQHF. The CDR3 nucleotides read TGTGCCAGCAGCGTAGGCACGTGGAGTCAGCCCCAGCATTTT.

CDR3 DNA sequence: TGTGCCAGCAGTCCCTCGGTCCTAGCGGGGTTGATCTACGAGCAGTACGTC. As protein: CASSPSVLAGLIYEQYV. The rearrangement joins TRBV6-2 or TRBV6-3 to TRBJ2-7, with 9 bases that match TRBD2. Germline V gene data show CDR1 as MNHEY and CDR2 as SVGEGT. The J segment lost 3 bases and the V segment lost 5 bases, leaving 14 bases of the junction unmatched. The CDR3 extends over 17 amino acids.

The rearrangement uses TRBV11-3 and TRBJ2-7, with 9 bases matching TRBD2. Germline V lookup: CDR1 SGHNT, CDR2 YENEEA. Losses at the gene ends were 1 base for V and 0 bases for J; bases not matched to a gene: 7. The CDR3 has 17 amino acids. This CDR3 is CASSLGLAAVSSYEQYF. Here the CDR3 DNA reads TGTGCCAGCAGCTTAGGACTAGCGGCCGTGAGCTCCTACGAGCAGTACTTC.

As DNA, the CDR3 is TGTGCCAGCAGCCAAGTTCCAGGGCCCCATGACCTTGGGGCCAACGTCCTGACTTTC. Translation gives CASSQVPGPHDLGANVLTF. The chain has TRBV3-1 (or the pseudogene TRBV3-2) and TRBJ2-6; D perhaps matches TRBD1 (5 bases). Trimming pared 1 base from V and 3 bases from J, leaving 19 bases between. This CDR3 has 19 amino acids. Germline V lookup: CDR1 LGHDT, CDR2 YNNKEL (reference sequence).

This sequence joins TRBV2 and TRBJ2-7, with D maybe TRBD1 (6 bases). CDR3 length: 13 amino acids. The V end lost 4 bases, the J end lost 3 bases, and 10 bases lay between the germline ends. Germline V gives CDR1 SNHLY, CDR2 FYNNEI. The CDR3 DNA sequence: TGTGCCAGCAGTGGACAGGTTTTCTACGAGCAGTACGTC. The encoded protein is CASSGQVFYEQYV.

V usage is TRBV19 and J usage is TRBJ1-5; 7 positions match TRBD1. CDR3 length: 13 residues. Germline assignment: CDR1 LNHDA and CDR2 SQIVND (reference sequence). Trimming took 5 bases from V and 7 from J; bases not matched to a gene: 5. CDR3 region: CASSVDRAQPQHF. In nucleotides, the CDR3 is TGTGCCAGTAGTGTTGACAGGGCACAGCCCCAGCATTTT.

This sequence joins TRBV21-1 and TRBJ2-3; no DNA check was done on the table's D call, TRBD2. TRBV21-1 is shown as a pseudogene. The CDR3 sequence is 16 residues long. The CDR3 sequence: CASSISSGGCTDTQYF. The CDR3 DNA reads TGTGCCAGCTCCATCTCTAGCGGGGGCTGCACAGATACGCAGTATTTT.